This TCR beta chain emerged from a study of metastatic and nonmetastatic thyroid tumors. In the study overall: Comparative analysis of repertoires was undertaken across blood and tumor or nodule tissue obtained from malignant and benign thyroid patients.

Germline V gives CDR1 SGHAT, CDR2 FQNNGV. This CDR3 is built from 18 residues. TCRdb reanalyzed the PCR reads via MiXCR. Of about 59,000 clones in the sample, roughly 16% were seen once. Study-wide findings and caveats: As reported, TCR beta diversity in blood and tumor was significantly higher in malignant thyroid tumors than in benign nodules.

Before thyroid surgery, none of the patients had received any treatment. A note on this clone: The target antigen is unknown. At one boundary the junction diverges from the germline segment, which might be a read error.

This TCR derives from a male donor with papillary thyroid cancer or a benign thyroid nodule (not recorded which). Some clones in this sample may be carry-over from other donors' samples. The sample taken for sequencing was blood. The chain joins TRBV11-2 to TRBJ2-7; a weak D match, TRBD2 (5 bases). The DNA for the CDR3 is TGTGCCAGCAGCTTTATTTCGTCGGCCGGACTGAGCTCCTACGATCAGTACTTC. Translating it yields CASSFISSAGLSSYDQYF.